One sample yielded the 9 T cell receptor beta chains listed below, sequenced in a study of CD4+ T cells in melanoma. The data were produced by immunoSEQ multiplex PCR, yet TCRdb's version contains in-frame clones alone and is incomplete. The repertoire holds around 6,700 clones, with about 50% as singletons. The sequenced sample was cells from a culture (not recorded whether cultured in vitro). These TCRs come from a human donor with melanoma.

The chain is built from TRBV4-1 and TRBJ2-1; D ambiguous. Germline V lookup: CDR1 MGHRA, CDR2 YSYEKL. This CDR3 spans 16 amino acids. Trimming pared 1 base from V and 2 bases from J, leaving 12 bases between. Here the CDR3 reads CASSQVTLSAYNEQFF. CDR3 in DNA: TGCGCCAGCAGCCAAGTAACCCTCTCCGCCTACAATGAGCAGTTCTTC.

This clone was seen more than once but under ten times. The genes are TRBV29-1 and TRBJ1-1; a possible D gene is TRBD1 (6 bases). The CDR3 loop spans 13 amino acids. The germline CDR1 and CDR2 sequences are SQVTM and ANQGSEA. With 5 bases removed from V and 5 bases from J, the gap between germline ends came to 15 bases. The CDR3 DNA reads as TGCAGCGTTTTTCCCAGGGGTGGGACTGAAGCTTTCTTT. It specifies CSVFPRGGTEAFF.

CDR3 coding DNA: TGTGCCAGCAGCTGGGGACAGGGTCTAGATTCACCCCTCCACTTT. It translates to CASSWGQGLDSPLHF. The rearrangement joins TRBV11-2 to TRBJ1-6; 9 bases map to TRBD1. Germline V gives CDR1 SGHAT, CDR2 FQNNGV. V shed 4 bases and J 8 bases; nucleotides not matched to a gene: 6. The CDR3 is 15 residues long.

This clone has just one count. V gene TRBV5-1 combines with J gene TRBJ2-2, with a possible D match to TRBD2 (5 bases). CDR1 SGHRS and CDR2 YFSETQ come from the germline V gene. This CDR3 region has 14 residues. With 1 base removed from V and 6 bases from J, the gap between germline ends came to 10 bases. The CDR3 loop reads CASSLNQRAGELFF. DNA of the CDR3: TGCGCCAGCAGCTTGAACCAGAGGGCCGGGGAGCTGTTTTTT.

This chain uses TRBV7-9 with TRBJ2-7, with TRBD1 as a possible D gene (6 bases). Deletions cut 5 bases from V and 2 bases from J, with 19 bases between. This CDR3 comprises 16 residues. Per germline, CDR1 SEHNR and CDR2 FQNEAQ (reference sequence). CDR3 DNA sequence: TGTGCCAGCAGCCTCGTAATCGGGACACCGACCTACGAGCAGTACTTC. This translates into CASSLVIGTPTYEQYF.

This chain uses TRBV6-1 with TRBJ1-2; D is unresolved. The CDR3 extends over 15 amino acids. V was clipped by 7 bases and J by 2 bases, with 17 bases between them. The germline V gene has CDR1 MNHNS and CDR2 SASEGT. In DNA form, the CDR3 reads TGTGCCAGCAATCTGACTCCCACCCTGAACTATGGCTACACCTTC. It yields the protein CASNLTPTLNYGYTF.

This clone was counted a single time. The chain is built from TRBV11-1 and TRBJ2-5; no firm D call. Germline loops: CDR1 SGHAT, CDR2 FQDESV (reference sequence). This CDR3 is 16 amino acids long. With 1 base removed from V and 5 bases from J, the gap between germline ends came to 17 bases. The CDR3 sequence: CASSLVGGTEAETQYF. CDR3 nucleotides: TGTGCCAGCAGCTTAGTCGGCGGTACTGAAGCGGAGACCCAGTACTTC.

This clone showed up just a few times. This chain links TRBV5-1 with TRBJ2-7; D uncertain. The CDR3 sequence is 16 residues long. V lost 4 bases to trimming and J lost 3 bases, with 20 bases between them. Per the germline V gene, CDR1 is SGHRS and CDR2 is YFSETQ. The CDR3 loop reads CASSPTSLDWDYEQYF. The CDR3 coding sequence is TGCGCCAGCAGCCCCACGTCACTCGACTGGGACTACGAGCAGTACTTC. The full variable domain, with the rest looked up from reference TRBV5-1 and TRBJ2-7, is KAGVTQTPRYLIKTRGQQVTLSCSPISGHRSVSWYQQTPGQGLQFLFEYFSETQRNKGNFPGRFSGRQFSNSRSEMNVSTLELGDSALYLCASSPTSLDWDYEQYFGPGTRLTVT.

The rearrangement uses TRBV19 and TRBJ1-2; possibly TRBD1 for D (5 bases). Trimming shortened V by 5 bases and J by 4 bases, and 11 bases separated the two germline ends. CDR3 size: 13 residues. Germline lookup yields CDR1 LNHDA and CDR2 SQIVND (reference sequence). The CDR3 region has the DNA TGTGCCAGTAGTGTCGTCGGGGCCTATGGCTACACCTTC. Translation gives CASSVVGAYGYTF.